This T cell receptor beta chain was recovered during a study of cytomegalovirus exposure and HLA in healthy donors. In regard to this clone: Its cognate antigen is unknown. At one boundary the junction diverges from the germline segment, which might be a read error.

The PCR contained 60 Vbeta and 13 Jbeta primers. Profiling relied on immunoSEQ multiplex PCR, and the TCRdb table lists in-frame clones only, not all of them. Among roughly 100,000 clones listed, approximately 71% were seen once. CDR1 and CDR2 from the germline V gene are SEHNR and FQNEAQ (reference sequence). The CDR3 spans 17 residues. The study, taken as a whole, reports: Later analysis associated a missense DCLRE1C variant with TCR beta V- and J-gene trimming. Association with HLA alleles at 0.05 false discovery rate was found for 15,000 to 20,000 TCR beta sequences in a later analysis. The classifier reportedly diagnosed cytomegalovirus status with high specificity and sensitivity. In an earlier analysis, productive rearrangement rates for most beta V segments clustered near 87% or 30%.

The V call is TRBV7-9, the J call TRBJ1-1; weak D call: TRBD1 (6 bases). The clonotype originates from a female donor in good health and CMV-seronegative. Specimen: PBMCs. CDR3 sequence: CSSSFSQGHFMNTEAFF. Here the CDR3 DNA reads TGTTCCAGCAGCTTTAGTCAGGGGCATTTCATGAACACTGAAGCTTTCTTT.